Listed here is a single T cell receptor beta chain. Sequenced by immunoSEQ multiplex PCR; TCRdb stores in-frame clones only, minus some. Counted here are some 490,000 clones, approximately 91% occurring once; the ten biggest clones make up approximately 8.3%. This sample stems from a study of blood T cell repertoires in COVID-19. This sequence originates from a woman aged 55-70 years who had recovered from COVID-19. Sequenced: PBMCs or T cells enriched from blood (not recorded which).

The CDR3 loop is CASRDRNQPQHF. The CDR3 nucleotides read TGTGCCAGCAGGGACAGGAACCAGCCCCAGCATTTT. V is TRBV2 and J is TRBJ1-5; TRBD1 matches 7 bases. V lost 6 bases to trimming and J lost 7 bases; unmatched junction nucleotides: 3. The CDR3 is 12 residues long. Germline-derived CDR1 and CDR2 are SNHLY and FYNNEI.